Listed here are 11 T cell receptor beta chains from one sample, sequenced in a study of T cell responses to AZD1222 COVID-19 vaccine. Using immunoSEQ multiplex PCR, the repertoire was profiled, and TCRdb retains in-frame clones only, with some absent. The sample lists 66,000 or so clones, roughly 78% occurring once. Specimen: peripheral blood, collected on day 0 of MenACWY control vaccination. All receptors derive from an adult in good health.

V is TRBV11-1 and J is TRBJ2-7; no definite D call. The V gene lost 1 base and the J gene lost 3 bases, with 7 bases spanning the gap. There are 13 residues in the CDR3. Germline assignment: CDR1 SGHAT and CDR2 FQDESV (reference sequence). CDR3 DNA sequence: TGTGCCAGCAGCTTAGTAGGGAACTACGAGCAGTACTTC. Its translation is CASSLVGNYEQYF. The variable domain in full, completed from reference TRBV11-1 and TRBJ2-7, reads EAEVAQSPRYKITEKSQAVAFWCDPISGHATLYWYRQILGQGPELLVQFQDESVVDDSQLPKDRFSAERLKGVDSTLKIQPAELGDSAMYLCASSLVGNYEQYFGPGTRLTVT.

In its sample, this clone was seen a few times. The rearrangement links TRBV6-5 to TRBJ1-1; D possibly corresponds to TRBD1 (5 bases). Deletions cut 6 bases from V and 2 bases from J, with 13 bases between. Germline V gene sequence: CDR1 MNHEY, CDR2 SVGAGI. This CDR3 has 14 amino acids. CDR3 bases: TGTGCCAGCAGCCCCAGGGCCTCAAACACTGAAGCTTTCTTT. Protein sequence: CASSPRASNTEAFF.

This chain joins TRBV2 and TRBJ2-3, with TRBD2 identical over 8 bases. CDR3 size: 13 residues. V was clipped by 5 bases and J by 7 bases; unmatched bases: 5. The germline V gene has CDR1 SNHLY and CDR2 FYNNEI. The CDR3 bases are TGTGCCAGCAGTTTCAGCGGGAGTAATACGCAGTATTTT. Amino acid sequence: CASSFSGSNTQYF.

V and J are TRBV7-9 and TRBJ1-1, with D perhaps matching TRBD1 (6 bases). Trimming took off 5 bases at V and 5 bases at J, with 15 bases between the two ends. The CDR3 loop spans 14 amino acids. In germline, CDR1 is SEHNR, CDR2 FQNEAQ (reference sequence). The CDR3, as DNA: TGTGCCAGCAGCCCCACACAGGGAAAGACTGAAGCTTTCTTT. Translating gives CASSPTQGKTEAFF. The full variable domain, in which reference TRBV7-9 and TRBJ1-1 provide the parts outside the CDR3, is DTGVSQNPRHKITKRGQNVTFRCDPISEHNRLYWYRQTLGQGPEFLTYFQNEAQLEKSRLLSDRFSAERPKGSFSTLEIQRTEQGDSAMYLCASSPTQGKTEAFFGQGTRLTVV.

V is TRBV6-2 or TRBV6-3 and J is TRBJ2-3, with a possible D match to TRBD2 (7 bases). The V gene lost 6 bases and the J gene lost 7 bases, with 17 bases spanning the gap. CDR1 is MNHEY and CDR2 is SVGEGT in the germline V gene. CDR3 length: 14 amino acids. The CDR3 sequence is CASSPWGGRNTQYF. The CDR3 DNA reads TGTGCCAGCAGCCCCTGGGGGGGGCGGAATACGCAGTATTTT.

The chain carries TRBV5-1 and TRBJ2-2; 7 bases align to TRBD1. With 3 bases clipped from V and 5 bases from J, the junction kept 13 bases outside the gene matches. Germline values: CDR1 SGHRS, CDR2 YFSETQ. This CDR3 is built from 17 residues. CDR3 loop: CASSSPTGARQTGELFF. CDR3 nucleotides: TGCGCCAGCAGCTCGCCTACAGGGGCCCGACAGACCGGGGAGCTGTTTTTT.

Only a few counts were recorded for this clone. The rearrangement links TRBV7-9 to TRBJ2-1, with 12 bases fitting TRBD2. There are 18 residues in the CDR3. Germline V gene sequence: CDR1 SEHNR, CDR2 FQNEAQ (reference sequence). The V gene end was trimmed by 5 bases and the J gene end by 6 bases; junction bases not matched to a gene: 14. The CDR3 spells CASSLPPRLAGVTNEQFF. In DNA, the CDR3 is TGTGCCAGCAGCCTACCCCCGAGACTAGCGGGGGTGACCAATGAGCAGTTCTTC.

This clone was counted only a few times. This sequence joins TRBV7-9 and TRBJ2-7; D is ambiguous. Germline V gene lookup returns CDR1 SEHNR and CDR2 FQNEAQ (reference sequence). The CDR3 is 12 residues long. Trimming cost V 5 bases and J 0 bases, with 5 bases left between them. The CDR3 DNA reads TGTGCCAGCAGCCTCACCTCCTACGAGCAGTACTTC. Translated: CASSLTSYEQYF.

V is TRBV28 and J is TRBJ1-1, with 7 bases lining up with TRBD1. Losses at the gene ends were 6 bases for V and 0 bases for J; bases not matched to a gene: 10. The CDR3 runs to 16 residues. CDR1 and CDR2 (germline): MDHEN, SYDVKM. The DNA of the CDR3 is TGTGCCAGCAGAATAACAGGGGCGCACTTGAACACTGAAGCTTTCTTT. This encodes CASRITGAHLNTEAFF.

The V call is TRBV30, the J call TRBJ2-1; no clear D. V lost 2 bases to trimming and J lost 3 bases, with 8 bases between them. This CDR3 is built from 13 residues. Per the germline V gene, CDR1 is GTSNPN and CDR2 is SVGIG (reference sequence). The CDR3 protein is CAWSSRYYNEQFF. DNA of the CDR3: TGTGCCTGGAGTAGCAGGTACTACAATGAGCAGTTCTTC.

The J gene is TRBJ1-2, the V gene TRBV28; D may be TRBD1 (5 bases). Germline CDR1 reads MDHEN; CDR2 reads SYDVKM. The CDR3 runs to 14 residues. The V end lost 3 bases, the J end lost 8 bases, and 16 bases lay between the germline ends. This CDR3 is CASSLGPGGAGYTF. The CDR3 nucleotides read TGTGCCAGCAGTTTGGGGCCAGGCGGGGCGGGCTACACCTTC.